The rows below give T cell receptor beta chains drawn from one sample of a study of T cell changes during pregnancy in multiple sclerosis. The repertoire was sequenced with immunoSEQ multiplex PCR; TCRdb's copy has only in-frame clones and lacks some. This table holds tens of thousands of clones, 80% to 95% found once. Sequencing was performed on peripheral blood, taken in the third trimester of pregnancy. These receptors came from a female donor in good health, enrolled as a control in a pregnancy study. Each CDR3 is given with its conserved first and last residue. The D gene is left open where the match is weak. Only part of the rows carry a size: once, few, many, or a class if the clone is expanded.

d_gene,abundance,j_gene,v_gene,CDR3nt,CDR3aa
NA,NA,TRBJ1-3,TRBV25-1,TGTGCCAGTGCGGGACGGGGAAACACCATATATTTT,CASAGRGNTIYF
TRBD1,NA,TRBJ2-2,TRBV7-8,TGTGCCAGCAGAGTCAACAGGGGTACCGGGGAGCTGTTTTTT,CASRVNRGTGELFF
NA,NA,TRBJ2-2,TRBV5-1,TGCGCCAGCAGCTTCATTCCGAACACCGGGGAGCTGTTTTTT,CASSFIPNTGELFF
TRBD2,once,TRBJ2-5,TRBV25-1,TGTGCCAGCAGTGACGCTAGCGGAGGACAAGAGACCCAGTACTTC,CASSDASGGQETQYF
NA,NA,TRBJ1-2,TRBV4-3,TGCGCCAGCAGGATTGTGGGAGGGTCCGGCTACACCTTC,CASRIVGGSGYTF
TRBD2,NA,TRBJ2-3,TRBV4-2,TGTGCCAGCAGCCCTGGGACTAGCGGGGGCCCTAGCACAGATACGCAGTATTTT,CASSPGTSGGPSTDTQYF
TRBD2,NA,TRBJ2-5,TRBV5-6,TGTGCCAGCAGCCGTGGGAGCGGGGGGGCGGGAGAGACCCAGTACTTC,CASSRGSGGAGETQYF
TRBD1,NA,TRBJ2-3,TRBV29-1,TGCAGCGTTGAAGGGGAACAGGGGATCACAGATACGCAGTATTTT,CSVEGEQGITDTQYF
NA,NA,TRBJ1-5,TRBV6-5,TGTGCCAGCACCCCCCGACAGGATCAGCCCCAGCATTTT,CASTPRQDQPQHF
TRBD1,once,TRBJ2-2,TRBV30,TGTGCCTGGGCCTTACAGGGGCACGGGGAGCTGTTTTTT,CAWALQGHGELFF
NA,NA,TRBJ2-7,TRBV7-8,TGTGCCAGCAGCTTAACGGGACAAGGACGGGAGCAGTACTTC,CASSLTGQGREQYF
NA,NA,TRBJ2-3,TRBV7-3,TGTGCCAGCAGCTTTCTTGGAGGGGGGGGTTCAGATACGCAGTATTTT,CASSFLGGGGSDTQYF
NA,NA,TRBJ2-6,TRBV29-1,TGCAGCGTTGACCCTGGACACTCTGGGGCCAACGTCCTGACTTTC,CSVDPGHSGANVLTF
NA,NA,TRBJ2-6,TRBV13,TGTGCCAGCAGCTTAGGGGGCAAATCTGGGGCCAACGTCCTGACTTTC,CASSLGGKSGANVLTF
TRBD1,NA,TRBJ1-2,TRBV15,TGTGCCACCAGCAGAGGTGACAGGGTTTTTCCCGAATACACCTTC,CATSRGDRVFPEYTF
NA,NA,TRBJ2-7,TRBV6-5,TGTGCCAGCAGAGAGACAGGATCCTACGAGCAGTACTTC,CASRETGSYEQYF
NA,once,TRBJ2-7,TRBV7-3,TGTGCCAGCAGCTTAATCACGCGAAGCGAGCAGTACTTC,CASSLITRSEQYF
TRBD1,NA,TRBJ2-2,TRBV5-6,TGTGCCAGCAGCTGGAACAGGGGCGCGAACACCGGGGAGCTGTTTTTT,CASSWNRGANTGELFF
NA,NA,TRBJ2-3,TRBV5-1,TGCGCCAGCAGCCCAGGGATGGCGTTCACAGATACGCAGTATTTT,CASSPGMAFTDTQYF
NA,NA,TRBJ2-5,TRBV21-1,TGTGCCAGCATGAGAAGGGGAACACCAGAGACCCAGTACTTC,CASMRRGTPETQYF
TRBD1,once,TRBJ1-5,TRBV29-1,TGCAGCGTCTCCGGACAGGGCGGTAGGCAGCCCCAGCATTTT,CSVSGQGGRQPQHF
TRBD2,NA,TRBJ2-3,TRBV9,TGTGCCAGCAGCCGGGGGACTAGCGGGTCAGATACGCAGTATTTT,CASSRGTSGSDTQYF
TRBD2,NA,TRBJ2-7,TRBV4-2,TGTGCCAGCAGCCAAGATTATTCGGGGGGGGCCTACGAGCAGTACTTC,CASSQDYSGGAYEQYF
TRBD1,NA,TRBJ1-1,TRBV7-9,TGTGCCAGCAGTCACAGGGGGTCGGCCGACACTGAAGCTTTCTTT,CASSHRGSADTEAFF
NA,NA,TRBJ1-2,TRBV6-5,TGTGCCAGCAGCACCTACCCCGGGGGTTATGGCTACACCTTC,CASSTYPGGYGYTF
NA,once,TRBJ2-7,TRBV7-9,TGTGCCAGCAGCTTAGGGAGTTACGAGCAGTACTTC,CASSLGSYEQYF
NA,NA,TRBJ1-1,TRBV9,TGTGCCAGCAGCGTAGCTACCATGAACACTGAAGCTTTCTTT,CASSVATMNTEAFF
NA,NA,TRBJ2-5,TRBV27,TGTGCCAGCAGTTTTAAGGGGCTGGGGGAGACCCAGTACTTC,CASSFKGLGETQYF
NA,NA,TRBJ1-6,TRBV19,TGTGCCAGTAAGGGTACGGGGACTGCAAATAGTTCACCCCTCCACTTT,CASKGTGTANSSPLHF
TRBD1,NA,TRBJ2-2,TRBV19,TGTGCCAGTAGTTCGACAGGGGCGGGCACCGGGGAGCTGTTTTTT,CASSSTGAGTGELFF
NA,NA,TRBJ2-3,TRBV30,TGTGCCTGGAATCCGGCCGCGGCAGATACGCAGTATTTT,CAWNPAAADTQYF
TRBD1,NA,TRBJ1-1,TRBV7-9,TGTGCCAGCAGCCAGACGCAGGGGGCTGAAGCTTTCTTT,CASSQTQGAEAFF
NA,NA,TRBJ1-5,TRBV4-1,TGCGCCAGCAGCCCCGTCGTGAGTAACAATCAGCCCCAGCATTTT,CASSPVVSNNQPQHF
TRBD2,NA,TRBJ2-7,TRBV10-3,TGTGCCATCACGACCAATAGCGGGAGAAGGGGCGAGCAGTACTTC,CAITTNSGRRGEQYF
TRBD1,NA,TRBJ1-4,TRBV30,TGTGCCTGGACCGGGACAGAGCAAGGAAAACTGTTTTTT,CAWTGTEQGKLFF
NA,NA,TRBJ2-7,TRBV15,TGTGCCACCAGCACCGCTCGCGGGTTCTACGAGCAGTACTTC,CATSTARGFYEQYF
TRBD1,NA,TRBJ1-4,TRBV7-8,TGTGCCAGCAGCTCCCAGGGGGCGACTAATGAAAAACTGTTTTTT,CASSSQGATNEKLFF
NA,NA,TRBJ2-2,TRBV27,TGTGCCAGCAGTTTAATGGGGGCCTTGAACACCGGGGAGCTGTTTTTT,CASSLMGALNTGELFF
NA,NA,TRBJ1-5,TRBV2,TGTGCCAGCAGTGTAAGCCAGGTCAATCAGCCCCAGCATTTT,CASSVSQVNQPQHF
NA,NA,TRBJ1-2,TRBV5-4,TGTGCCAGCAGCCCGGCCGGGGGTTGGTATGGCTACACCTTC,CASSPAGGWYGYTF
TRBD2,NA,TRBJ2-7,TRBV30,TGTGCCTGGAGTTCCGCCGGGACTAGCGGGAACTACGAGCAGTACTTC,CAWSSAGTSGNYEQYF
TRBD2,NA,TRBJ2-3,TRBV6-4,TGTGCCAGCAGTGAAGGCGGGGGGTCCACAGATACGCAGTATTTT,CASSEGGGSTDTQYF
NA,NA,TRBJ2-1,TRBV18,TGTGCCAGCTTCGACTCGCGAACGTTGGGGGGGCAGTTCTTC,CASFDSRTLGGQFF
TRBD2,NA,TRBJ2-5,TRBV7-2,TGTGCCAGCAGCTCAAGCTTGACTAGCGGGAGGGCGGCAGAGACCCAGTACTTC,CASSSSLTSGRAAETQYF
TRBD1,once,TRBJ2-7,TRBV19,TGTGCCAGTAGTGCCCGGACAGGGCCCGAGCAGTACTTC,CASSARTGPEQYF
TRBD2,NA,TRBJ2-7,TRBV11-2,TGTGCCAGCAGCCACGCGGGGAGGCTAGCGGCCGGAGGTCGCTACGAGCAGTACTTC,CASSHAGRLAAGGRYEQYF
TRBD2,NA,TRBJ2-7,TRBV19,TGTGCCAGTAGTATTAGCGGGGGACGCCAAGTGGAGCAGTACTTC,CASSISGGRQVEQYF
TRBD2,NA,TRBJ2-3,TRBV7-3,TGTGCCAGCAGTCAATACCCCCCCTTCGGACTAGCGGGAGGGCCAGATACGCAGTATTTT,CASSQYPPFGLAGGPDTQYF
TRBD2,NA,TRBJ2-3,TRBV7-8,TGTGCCAGCAGCTTAAACGGGGGGGCTCTCACAGATACGCAGTATTTT,CASSLNGGALTDTQYF
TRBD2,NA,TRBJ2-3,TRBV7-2,TGTGCCAGCAGCCGACGGGCTAGCGGGGCAGATACGCAGTATTTT,CASSRRASGADTQYF
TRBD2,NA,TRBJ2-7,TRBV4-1,TGCGCCAGCAGCCCCAGACTAGCGGGAGAAGGCGAGCAGTACTTC,CASSPRLAGEGEQYF
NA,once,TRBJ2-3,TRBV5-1,TGCGCCAGCAGCTTATATAGCACAGATACGCAGTATTTT,CASSLYSTDTQYF
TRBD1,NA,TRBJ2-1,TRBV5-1,TGCGCCAGCAGCTTAGAACAGGGGGCCTACAATGAGCAGTTCTTC,CASSLEQGAYNEQFF
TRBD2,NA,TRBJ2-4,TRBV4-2,TGTGCCAGCAGCCAAGGACTAGCGGGAGCCAAAAACATTCAGTACTTC,CASSQGLAGAKNIQYF
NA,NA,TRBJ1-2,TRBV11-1,TGTGCCAGCGGCAGGTCCGAGGGGACTGGAGGCTACACCTTC,CASGRSEGTGGYTF
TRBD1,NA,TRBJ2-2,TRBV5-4,TGTGCCAGCAGACCCCCGGGACAGGGAAATACCGGGGAGCTGTTTTTT,CASRPPGQGNTGELFF
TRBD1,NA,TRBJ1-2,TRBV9,TGTGCCAGCAGCACCCGGACAGGAGACTCCGGCTACACCTTC,CASSTRTGDSGYTF
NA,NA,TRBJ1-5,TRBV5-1,TGCGCCAGCTCAACAGGTACGGGCAATCAGCCCCAGCATTTT,CASSTGTGNQPQHF